This record covers a single T cell receptor beta chain. The antigen is undetermined. The data belong to a study of blood T cells in healthy people across ages. Study conclusions and caveats: Lack of knowledge of donor CMV status possibly confounded expanded clonotype changes. It was not possible, with unsorted PBMCs, to conclusively compare naive and antigen-experienced cells.

Then a second PCR, running roughly 7 to 11 cycles, was carried out with a sample-barcoded 5' primer and a J-beta primer mix. In TCRdb, the 5' RACE reads were re-called with MiXCR into one record per CDR3 protein. This table holds about 1.4 million distinct CDR3 sequences, approximately 59% found once. The V segment lost 2 bases and the J segment 4 bases; nucleotides outside the gene matches: 8. CDR1 and CDR2 from the germline V gene are SGHRS and YFSETQ. The CDR3 covers 15 residues. The origin of this receptor is a man aged 18 to 30 in good health. Sample: blood. This rearrangement joins TRBV5-1 to TRBJ1-2, with 7 bases that match TRBD1. The CDR3 nucleotides read TGCGCCAGCAGCTTTACAGGGGATGGGCCCTATGGCTACACCTTC. Its translation: CASSFTGDGPYGYTF.